One sample yielded the 15 T cell receptor beta chains listed below, sequenced in a study of blood T cell repertoires in COVID-19. Some clones are missing from TCRdb's copy, which holds only in-frame ones; the method was immunoSEQ multiplex PCR. The data show over 95,000 clones, just under 90% seen once. The sequencing input was peripheral blood. The origin of the receptors is a woman between 45 and 60 years old with acute or convalescent COVID-19.

J is TRBJ2-2 and V is TRBV3-1 (or the pseudogene TRBV3-2); 12 bases map to TRBD2. CDR1 is LGHDT, CDR2 YNNKEL, per germline (reference sequence). J gave up 6 bases and V 3 bases, and 5 bases lay outside the gene matches. The CDR3 contains 16 residues. The CDR3: CASSHLTSGSSGELFF. The CDR3 bases are TGTGCCAGCAGCCATTTGACTAGCGGGAGTTCCGGGGAGCTGTTTTTT.

The chain joins TRBV7-2 to TRBJ2-7; no clear D gene. In germline, CDR1 is SGHTA, CDR2 FQGNSA. The CDR3 loop spans 15 amino acids. The germline V and J ends were trimmed by 5 bases and 0 bases, with 14 bases remaining between them. The CDR3 DNA is TGTGCCAGCAGCCCGGAGACGGCTAGCTCCTACGAGCAGTACTTC. Protein product: CASSPETASSYEQYF.

The chain uses TRBV28 and TRBJ2-4; a possible D gene is TRBD1 (6 bases). Germline loops: CDR1 MDHEN, CDR2 SYDVKM. V was trimmed by 6 bases and J by 1 base, leaving 19 bases between them. This CDR3 has 17 residues. Here the CDR3 DNA reads TGTGCCAGCAGCCCCCTTCGGTGGGGGCTGGCCAAAAACATTCAGTACTTC. Its translation: CASSPLRWGLAKNIQYF. Using reference TRBV28 and TRBJ2-4 for the parts outside the CDR3, the full variable domain is DVKVTQSSRYLVKRTGEKVFLECVQDMDHENMFWYRQDPGLGLRLIYFSYDVKMKEKGDIPEGYSVSREKKERFSLILESASTNQTSMYLCASSPLRWGLAKNIQYFGAGTRLSVL.

This clone is a singleton in its sample. This chain links TRBV30 with TRBJ1-6, with D possibly TRBD1 on 5 matching bases. Germline-derived CDR1 and CDR2 are GTSNPN and SVGIG (reference sequence). CDR3 length: 15 residues. V was clipped by 3 bases and J by 7 bases, with 16 bases between them. This CDR3 is CAWRYRLAYNSPLHF. CDR3 bases: TGTGCCTGGAGGTACAGGTTAGCTTACAATTCACCCCTCCACTTT. Drawing the rest from reference TRBV30 and TRBJ1-6, the complete variable domain is SQTIHQWPATLVQPVGSPLSLECTVEGTSNPNLYWYRQAAGRGLQLLFYSVGIGQISSEVPQNLSASRPQDRQFILSSKKLLLSDSGFYLCAWRYRLAYNSPLHFGNGTRLTVT.

V usage is TRBV10-1 and J usage is TRBJ1-5, with no clear D. Germline CDR1 is WNHNN and CDR2 is SYGVQD (reference sequence). The V gene lost 3 bases and the J gene lost 4 bases, with 7 bases spanning the gap. CDR3 length equals 13 residues. This chain's CDR3 is CASSENWNQPQHF. Written as DNA, the CDR3 is TGCGCCAGCAGTGAAAACTGGAATCAGCCCCAGCATTTT.

This clone was picked up a small number of times. This chain joins TRBV6-6 and TRBJ2-7; 8 bases align to TRBD1. The ends lost 4 bases at V and 0 bases at J; junction bases unmatched: 8. From germline, CDR1 is MNHNY and CDR2 SVGAGI (reference sequence). This CDR3 has 16 residues. The CDR3 spells CASSWGGQGFSYEQYF. DNA of the CDR3: TGTGCCAGCAGTTGGGGAGGACAGGGTTTCTCCTACGAGCAGTACTTC.

The rearrangement joins TRBV24-1 to TRBJ2-3; 13 positions agree with TRBD2. Germline CDR1 is KGHDR and CDR2 is SFDVKD. This CDR3 comprises 16 residues. Germline trimming cut 4 bases from V and 12 bases from J; bases unmatched to any gene: 12. CDR3 residues: CATSDGLAGVSGVQYF. CDR3 DNA sequence: TGTGCCACCAGTGACGGACTAGCGGGGGTATCAGGCGTTCAGTATTTT.

The rearrangement links TRBV3-1 (or the pseudogene TRBV3-2) to TRBJ1-4; D not resolved. Trimming cost V 1 base and J 2 bases, with 11 bases left between them. The CDR3 sequence is 16 residues long. Germline values: CDR1 LGHDT, CDR2 YNNKEL (reference sequence). The CDR3 coding sequence is TGTGCCAGCAGCCAAGTTCGTACAGCCACTAATGAAAAACTGTTTTTT. This codes for CASSQVRTATNEKLFF.

With respect to this clone: The sample holds other DNA sequences that translate to the same CDR3. The chain joins TRBV28 to TRBJ1-1; D perhaps matches TRBD1 (5 bases). The CDR3 totals 14 residues. The germline V and J ends were trimmed by 6 bases and 4 bases, with 15 bases remaining between them. Germline loops: CDR1 MDHEN, CDR2 SYDVKM. Here the CDR3 reads CASSPSGGGTEAFF. In DNA, the CDR3 is TGTGCCAGCAGCCCCTCGGGGGGTGGCACTGAAGCTTTCTTT.

CDR3 residues: CASTKTGVDNQPQHF. The CDR3 nucleotides are TGTGCCAGCACTAAGACAGGGGTAGACAATCAGCCCCAGCATTTT. The rearrangement links TRBV6-5 to TRBJ1-5, with 8 bases matching TRBD1. Germline V gene lookup returns CDR1 MNHEY and CDR2 SVGAGI. J was trimmed by 3 bases and V by 7 bases; bases with no gene match: 8. This CDR3 region has 15 residues.

V gene TRBV19 combines with J gene TRBJ1-2; 8 bases fit TRBD1. This CDR3 spans 16 amino acids. V dropped 3 bases and J dropped 3; count of bases not matched to a gene: 9. CDR1 and CDR2 from the germline V gene are LNHDA and SQIVND (reference sequence). CDR3 amino acids: CASSILPTGGDYGYTF. The CDR3 DNA is TGTGCCAGTAGTATTCTCCCTACAGGGGGGGACTATGGCTACACCTTC.

The chain joins TRBV21-1 to TRBJ1-5; the table's TRBD1 call for D was not verified on the DNA. TRBV21-1 is a known pseudogene. The CDR3 is 16 amino acids. The CDR3 here is CASSLPGIHSNQPQHF. The CDR3 DNA reads TGTGCCAGCAGCCTCCCAGGCATTCATAGCAATCAGCCCCAGCATTTT.

V is TRBV28 and J is TRBJ1-2; D gene ambiguous. The CDR3 contains 17 residues. Germline loops: CDR1 MDHEN, CDR2 SYDVKM. Trimming shortened V by 5 bases and J by 2 bases, and 21 bases separated the two germline ends. The CDR3, as DNA: TGTGCCAGCAGTCATCCGACTGAGGACTCTTCGAACTATGGCTACACCTTC. Translating it yields CASSHPTEDSSNYGYTF.

The rearrangement links TRBV18 to TRBJ2-7; 8 nucleotides align to TRBD1. J lost 1 base, V lost 4 bases, and 6 bases had no gene match. Germline V CDR1 and CDR2: KGHSH, LQKENI. This CDR3 is built from 15 residues. CDR3: CASSLGQGPSYEQYF. The CDR3 coding sequence is TGTGCCAGCTCACTTGGACAGGGACCTTCCTACGAGCAGTACTTC.

The rearrangement links TRBV5-4 to TRBJ1-1; D is undetermined. Per the germline V gene, CDR1 is SGHNT and CDR2 is YYREEE (reference sequence). The V and J ends lost 2 bases and 1 base respectively, with 9 bases between them. The CDR3 is 14 residues long. CDR3 sequence: CASSLSDPNTEAFF. CDR3 nucleotide sequence: TGTGCCAGCAGCTTATCAGATCCGAACACTGAAGCTTTCTTT.